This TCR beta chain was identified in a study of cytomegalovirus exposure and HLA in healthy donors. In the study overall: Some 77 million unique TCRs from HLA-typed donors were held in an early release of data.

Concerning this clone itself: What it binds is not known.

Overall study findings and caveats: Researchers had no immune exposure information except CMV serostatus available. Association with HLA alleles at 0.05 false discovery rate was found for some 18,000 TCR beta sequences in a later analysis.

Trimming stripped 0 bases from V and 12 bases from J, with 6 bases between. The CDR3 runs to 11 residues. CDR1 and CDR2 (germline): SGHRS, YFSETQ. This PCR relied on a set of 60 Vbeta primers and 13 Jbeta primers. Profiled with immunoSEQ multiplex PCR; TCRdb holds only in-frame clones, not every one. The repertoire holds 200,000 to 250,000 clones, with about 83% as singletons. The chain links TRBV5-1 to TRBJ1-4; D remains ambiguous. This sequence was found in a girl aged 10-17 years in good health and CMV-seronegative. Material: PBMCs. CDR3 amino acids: CASSLGEELFF. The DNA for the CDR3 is TGCGCCAGCAGCTTGGGAGAAGAACTGTTTTTT.